The rows below give T cell receptor beta chains drawn from one sample of a study of identical twins. TCRdb re-analysed the 5' RACE reads in MiXCR, keeping a single row per CDR3 protein. The data contain some 240,000 distinct CDR3 sequences, roughly 10% of them seen just once; the ten biggest clones take up over 8%. Sequencing was performed on memory T cells sorted from blood. The source is a man in his forties or fifties in good health. Both conserved end residues are part of each CDR3. Fields, in order: J gene, clone size, D gene, V gene, CDR3 protein, CDR3 DNA. A D gene is named only where the DNA matches it firmly. Only part of the rows carry a size: once, few, many, or a class if the clone is expanded.

j_gene: TRBJ2-7; abundance: many; d_gene: TRBD2; v_gene: TRBV7-2; CDR3aa: CASSWGLAAYEQYF; CDR3nt: TGTGCCAGCAGTTGGGGACTAGCGGCTTACGAGCAGTACTTC
j_gene: TRBJ2-7; abundance: many; d_gene: NA; v_gene: TRBV7-9; CDR3aa: CASSLSPYEQYF; CDR3nt: TGTGCCAGCAGCTTAAGCCCCTACGAGCAGTACTTC
j_gene: TRBJ2-3; abundance: few; d_gene: TRBD2; v_gene: TRBV6-1; CDR3aa: CASTLAGGPGADTQYF; CDR3nt: TGTGCCAGCACGCTAGCGGGAGGGCCTGGGGCAGATACGCAGTATTTT
j_gene: TRBJ2-5; abundance: few; d_gene: NA; v_gene: TRBV3-1; CDR3aa: CASTGIRVKNQETQYF; CDR3nt: TGTGCCAGCACCGGAATTCGGGTAAAGAACCAAGAGACCCAGTACTTC
j_gene: TRBJ2-5; abundance: NA; d_gene: NA; v_gene: TRBV4-1; CDR3aa: CASSRKQGRGARGFRWKETQYF; CDR3nt: TGCGCCAGCAGCCGAAAACAAGGGCGGGGCGCTCGCGGGTTTCGGTGGAAGGAGACCCAGTACTTC
j_gene: TRBJ2-3; abundance: many; d_gene: NA; v_gene: TRBV12-3/TRBV12-4; CDR3aa: CASSFTDTQYF; CDR3nt: TGTGCCAGCAGTTTCACAGATACGCAGTATTTT
j_gene: TRBJ2-7; abundance: many; d_gene: NA; v_gene: TRBV28; CDR3aa: CASRPGGWGEQYF; CDR3nt: TGTGCCAGCAGACCTGGGGGTTGGGGGGAGCAGTACTTC
j_gene: TRBJ1-2; abundance: many; d_gene: NA; v_gene: TRBV27; CDR3aa: CASSLSKGHGSNYGYTF; CDR3nt: TGTGCCAGCAGTTTATCGAAAGGACACGGATCTAACTATGGCTACACCTTC
j_gene: TRBJ2-1; abundance: many; d_gene: TRBD1; v_gene: TRBV3-1; CDR3aa: CASSQGQGVEQFF; CDR3nt: TGTGCCAGCAGCCAAGGGCAGGGGGTTGAGCAGTTCTTC
j_gene: TRBJ2-3; abundance: many; d_gene: TRBD1; v_gene: TRBV6-2/TRBV6-3; CDR3aa: CASSYTGTGTDTQYF; CDR3nt: TGTGCCAGCAGTTACACCGGGACAGGGACAGATACGCAGTATTTT
j_gene: TRBJ2-2; abundance: NA; d_gene: NA; v_gene: TRBV28; CDR3aa: CASSLVPGFRELFF; CDR3nt: TGTGCCAGCAGTTTAGTGCCGGGTTTTCGGGAGCTGTTTTTT
j_gene: TRBJ2-5; abundance: many; d_gene: NA; v_gene: TRBV7-2; CDR3aa: CASSLPGTYQETQYF; CDR3nt: TGTGCCAGCAGCTTACCGGGGACGTACCAAGAGACCCAGTACTTC
j_gene: TRBJ2-4; abundance: many; d_gene: TRBD2; v_gene: TRBV20-1; CDR3aa: CSAPTRRGLTNIQYF; CDR3nt: TGCAGTGCTCCTACCAGGCGGGGGTTAACAAACATTCAGTACTTC
j_gene: TRBJ2-4; abundance: many; d_gene: TRBD1; v_gene: TRBV7-3; CDR3aa: CASSLDLARGNIQYF; CDR3nt: TGTGCCAGCAGCTTAGACCTCGCCAGGGGGAACATTCAGTACTTC
j_gene: TRBJ2-7; abundance: NA; d_gene: TRBD2; v_gene: TRBV5-1; CDR3aa: CASSIRLAEGGEQYF; CDR3nt: TGCGCCAGCAGCATTCGACTAGCGGAAGGGGGCGAGCAGTACTTC
j_gene: TRBJ2-2; abundance: many; d_gene: NA; v_gene: TRBV7-2; CDR3aa: CASSLYGRRGTGELFF; CDR3nt: TGTGCCAGCAGCTTATATGGGCGACGAGGCACCGGGGAGCTGTTTTTT
j_gene: TRBJ2-3; abundance: few; d_gene: TRBD2; v_gene: TRBV7-2; CDR3aa: CASSFTSGSLTDTQYF; CDR3nt: TGTGCCAGCAGCTTCACTAGCGGGAGCCTCACAGATACGCAGTATTTT
j_gene: TRBJ2-3; abundance: NA; d_gene: NA; v_gene: TRBV6-2/TRBV6-3; CDR3aa: CASSQDPNYTQYF; CDR3nt: TGTGCCAGCAGCCAGGACCCGAATTATACGCAGTATTTT
j_gene: TRBJ2-1; abundance: NA; d_gene: NA; v_gene: TRBV20-1; CDR3aa: CSARAPPQRTSYNEQFF; CDR3nt: TGCAGTGCTAGAGCTCCTCCGCAGCGGACCTCCTACAATGAGCAGTTCTTC
j_gene: TRBJ2-4; abundance: many; d_gene: NA; v_gene: TRBV7-2; CDR3aa: CASSAATGRNIQYF; CDR3nt: TGTGCCAGCAGTGCCGCCACGGGGCGGAACATTCAGTACTTC
j_gene: TRBJ1-1; abundance: few; d_gene: NA; v_gene: TRBV20-1; CDR3aa: CSATQGLVEAFF; CDR3nt: TGCAGTGCTACTCAAGGACTGGTTGAAGCTTTCTTT
j_gene: TRBJ1-4; abundance: many; d_gene: NA; v_gene: TRBV4-3; CDR3aa: CASSQWHLLKTNEKLFF; CDR3nt: TGCGCCAGCAGCCAATGGCACCTTTTAAAAACTAATGAAAAACTGTTTTTT
j_gene: TRBJ2-1; abundance: NA; d_gene: TRBD2; v_gene: TRBV5-4; CDR3aa: CASSLVKRTSSNEQFF; CDR3nt: TGTGCCAGCAGCTTGGTAAAACGGACTAGCTCCAATGAGCAGTTCTTC
j_gene: TRBJ2-2; abundance: NA; d_gene: NA; v_gene: TRBV9; CDR3aa: CASSEGWGSTGELFF; CDR3nt: TGTGCCAGCAGCGAGGGTTGGGGGAGCACCGGGGAGCTGTTTTTT
j_gene: TRBJ2-3; abundance: NA; d_gene: TRBD2; v_gene: TRBV7-2; CDR3aa: CASRPVLAGAADTQYF; CDR3nt: TGTGCCAGCAGGCCGGTCCTAGCGGGAGCTGCAGATACGCAGTATTTT
j_gene: TRBJ2-2; abundance: NA; d_gene: NA; v_gene: TRBV5-1; CDR3aa: CASSSRTDTGELFF; CDR3nt: TGCGCCAGCAGCTCCCGGACAGACACCGGGGAGCTGTTTTTT
j_gene: TRBJ1-5; abundance: few; d_gene: TRBD1; v_gene: TRBV5-1; CDR3aa: CANGQGDTSSNQPQHF; CDR3nt: TGCGCCAACGGACAGGGGGACACTTCGAGCAATCAGCCCCAGCATTTT
j_gene: TRBJ2-4; abundance: many; d_gene: NA; v_gene: TRBV20-1; CDR3aa: CSASGTEAIQYF; CDR3nt: TGCAGTGCTAGTGGGACCGAAGCCATTCAGTACTTC
j_gene: TRBJ2-7; abundance: many; d_gene: NA; v_gene: TRBV27; CDR3aa: CASSLSVGVYEQYF; CDR3nt: TGTGCCAGCAGTTTATCGGTGGGGGTCTACGAGCAGTACTTC
j_gene: TRBJ2-7; abundance: few; d_gene: TRBD2; v_gene: TRBV20-1; CDR3aa: CSARDEEGLAQQYF; CDR3nt: TGCAGTGCTAGAGATGAGGAGGGACTAGCCCAGCAGTACTTC
j_gene: TRBJ1-4; abundance: many; d_gene: NA; v_gene: TRBV5-6; CDR3aa: CASSQTGTAEREKLFF; CDR3nt: TGTGCCAGCAGCCAAACGGGGACCGCGGAGAGGGAAAAACTGTTTTTT
j_gene: TRBJ2-2; abundance: medium-sized; d_gene: TRBD1; v_gene: TRBV9; CDR3aa: CASSVGTVNTGELFF; CDR3nt: TGCGCCAGCAGCGTCGGGACAGTTAACACCGGGGAGCTGTTTTTT
j_gene: TRBJ2-3; abundance: many; d_gene: TRBD1; v_gene: TRBV4-1; CDR3aa: CASSQEQGDRGTDTQYF; CDR3nt: TGCGCCAGCAGCCAAGAACAGGGGGACAGGGGTACAGATACGCAGTATTTT
j_gene: TRBJ2-2; abundance: many; d_gene: NA; v_gene: TRBV7-8; CDR3aa: CASSRTSVTNTGELFF; CDR3nt: TGTGCCAGCAGCCGCACGAGCGTTACGAACACCGGGGAGCTGTTTTTT
j_gene: TRBJ2-3; abundance: many; d_gene: TRBD1; v_gene: TRBV5-1; CDR3aa: CASSLDWTGADTQYF; CDR3nt: TGCGCCAGCAGCTTGGATTGGACAGGGGCTGATACGCAGTATTTT
j_gene: TRBJ2-2; abundance: few; d_gene: NA; v_gene: TRBV5-1; CDR3aa: CASSLGGVIIGELFF; CDR3nt: TGCGCCAGCAGCCTTGGCGGGGTAATAATCGGGGAGCTGTTTTTT
j_gene: TRBJ2-7; abundance: few; d_gene: NA; v_gene: TRBV4-1; CDR3aa: CASSQPRHGDSYEQYF; CDR3nt: TGCGCCAGCAGCCAACCCAGGCACGGGGACTCCTACGAGCAGTACTTC
j_gene: TRBJ2-7; abundance: NA; d_gene: TRBD1; v_gene: TRBV13; CDR3aa: CASSLPGQGLREQYF; CDR3nt: TGTGCCAGCAGCTTGCCGGGACAGGGGTTGAGAGAGCAGTACTTC
j_gene: TRBJ2-1; abundance: few; d_gene: TRBD2; v_gene: TRBV20-1; CDR3aa: CSARNPSGYNEQFF; CDR3nt: TGCAGTGCTAGAAATCCTAGCGGCTACAATGAGCAGTTCTTC
j_gene: TRBJ2-1; abundance: NA; d_gene: NA; v_gene: TRBV20-1; CDR3aa: CSARPSAIGPSADYNEQFF; CDR3nt: TGCAGTGCTAGACCATCCGCTATAGGGCCTTCCGCGGACTACAATGAGCAGTTCTTC
j_gene: TRBJ2-7; abundance: many; d_gene: NA; v_gene: TRBV20-1; CDR3aa: CSAVASTAYEQYF; CDR3nt: TGCAGTGCGGTAGCTAGTACAGCCTACGAGCAGTACTTC
j_gene: TRBJ2-7; abundance: many; d_gene: NA; v_gene: TRBV6-2/TRBV6-3; CDR3aa: CASSPPVWEQYF; CDR3nt: TGTGCCAGCAGTCCACCGGTTTGGGAGCAGTACTTC
j_gene: TRBJ2-1; abundance: few; d_gene: TRBD2; v_gene: TRBV20-1; CDR3aa: CSAENFSGEQFF; CDR3nt: TGCAGTGCCGAGAACTTTAGCGGGGAGCAGTTCTTC
j_gene: TRBJ2-6; abundance: NA; d_gene: NA; v_gene: TRBV28; CDR3aa: CASTLNPSGANVLTF; CDR3nt: TGTGCCAGCACCCTCAACCCCTCTGGGGCCAACGTCCTGACTTTC
j_gene: TRBJ2-6; abundance: many; d_gene: NA; v_gene: TRBV12-3/TRBV12-4; CDR3aa: CASSLITSSGANVLTF; CDR3nt: TGTGCCAGCAGTTTAATCACCAGCTCTGGGGCCAACGTCCTGACTTTC
j_gene: TRBJ2-5; abundance: NA; d_gene: TRBD1; v_gene: TRBV4-1; CDR3aa: CASSQTTGFRGETQYF; CDR3nt: TGCGCCAGCAGCCAAACGACAGGGTTCCGGGGAGAGACCCAGTACTTC
j_gene: TRBJ2-7; abundance: NA; d_gene: TRBD2; v_gene: TRBV28; CDR3aa: CASSSGTSRVYF; CDR3nt: TGTGCCAGCAGTTCCGGGACTAGCAGGGTGTACTTC